Listed below are T cell receptor beta chains from one sample, sequenced in a study of glioma-infiltrating T cells. TCRdb analysed the multiplex PCR reads with MiXCR anew, one entry per CDR3 protein. Of 150,000 or so distinct CDR3 sequences listed, approximately 40% are singletons. Sequencing used glioma tissue, nonneoplastic brain tissue, or PBMCs (not recorded which). Source of these receptors: a human donor with low-grade glioma or glioblastoma, undergoing nonglioma brain surgery, or in good health (not recorded which). Each CDR3 is given with its conserved first and last residue. A D gene is named only where the DNA matches it firmly. Expanded clones get a size class; other rows say once, few or many, or leave the size out.

TRBV20-1	NA	NA	TRBJ2-7	TGCAGTGCTAGGCCAATACAGGTCTCCTACGAGCAGTACTTC	CSARPIQVSYEQYF
TRBV6-2/TRBV6-3	TRBD2	NA	TRBJ2-5	TGTGCCAGCAGTCGAACATCCGCGGGAGGCCAAGATACCCAGTACTTC	CASSRTSAGGQDTQYF
TRBV4-3	NA	NA	TRBJ2-3	TGCGCCAGCAGCCAAGACTATGCGAACGCGCAGTATTTT	CASSQDYANAQYF
TRBV6-6	NA	many	TRBJ1-1	TGTGCCAGCAGTTACGGTGGGAATACTGAAGCTTTCTTT	CASSYGGNTEAFF
TRBV6-1	NA	NA	TRBJ1-1	TGTGCCAGCAGTCGCTGGATGAACACTGAAGCTTTCTTT	CASSRWMNTEAFF
TRBV6-2/TRBV6-3	NA	many	TRBJ2-1	TGTGCCAGCAGTTACGGGGGATACAATGAGCAGTTCTTC	CASSYGGYNEQFF
TRBV6-5	TRBD2	few	TRBJ2-1	TGTGCCAGCACCGGAGGACTAGCGGGGGGGTTTAATGAGCAGTTCTTC	CASTGGLAGGFNEQFF
TRBV19	NA	few	TRBJ1-6	TGTGCCAGTATGTTCTCGGCGCTGGATAATTCACCCCTCCACTTT	CASMFSALDNSPLHF
TRBV2	NA	few	TRBJ1-6	TGTGCCAGCAGTGACCGGCTTTCACCCCTCCACTTT	CASSDRLSPLHF
TRBV3-1	NA	few	TRBJ2-7	TGTGCCAGCAGCCGCGTGGCAGGGAACGAGCAGTACTTC	CASSRVAGNEQYF
TRBV29-1	NA	NA	TRBJ1-1	TGCAGCGTTGAAAGCAGGGCTGTGGAGGCTTTCTTT	CSVESRAVEAFF
TRBV6-6	TRBD1	NA	TRBJ2-4	TGTGCCAGCTCCCCGGGACAGGGTGTTCAGTACTTC	CASSPGQGVQYF
TRBV27	TRBD2	few	TRBJ2-1	TGTGCCAGCAGTTTGATACTAGCGGAATACAATGAGCAGTTCTTC	CASSLILAEYNEQFF
TRBV6-6	TRBD2	NA	TRBJ2-3	TGTGCCAGCAGTTACTCGAAGCGGGGGCCTATCACAGATACGCAGTATTTT	CASSYSKRGPITDTQYF
TRBV6-2/TRBV6-3	TRBD1	many	TRBJ1-1	TGTGCCAGCACGGACAGGGTTCACACTGAAGCTTTCTTT	CASTDRVHTEAFF
TRBV4-1	NA	NA	TRBJ1-2	TGCGCCAGCAGCCAAGTAGTCGGAAACTATGGCTACACCTTC	CASSQVVGNYGYTF
TRBV6-1	NA	NA	TRBJ2-3	TGTGCCAGCAGGGGGGCGAATGTGGATACGCAGTATTTT	CASRGANVDTQYF
TRBV28	NA	once	TRBJ1-2	TGTGCCAGCAGCGAGTACGGAAGATATGGCTACACCTTC	CASSEYGRYGYTF
TRBV6-2/TRBV6-3	TRBD1	few	TRBJ2-1	TGTGCCAGCAGTAGAGCCGGGACAGTCCAACTCAGCTCCTACAATGAGCAGTTCTTC	CASSRAGTVQLSSYNEQFF
TRBV4-1	NA	NA	TRBJ2-7	TGCGCCAGCAGCCAAGAGACTTGGGGGTCCTACGAGCAGTACTTC	CASSQETWGSYEQYF
TRBV27	NA	NA	TRBJ1-3	TGTGCCAGCAGTTTGAGGGGGGGACTTGGAAACACCATATATTTT	CASSLRGGLGNTIYF
TRBV2	TRBD1	NA	TRBJ1-5	TGTGCCAGCAGTGGGGACAGGGCCAACAATAAGCCCCAGCATTTT	CASSGDRANNKPQHF
TRBV20-1	NA	NA	TRBJ2-1	TGCAGTTCAGGTGACAATGAGCAGTTCTTC	CSSGDNEQFF
TRBV6-1	NA	NA	TRBJ2-5	TGTGCCAGCAGTGCGTGGACGTCGCGGGAGACCCAGTACTTC	CASSAWTSRETQYF